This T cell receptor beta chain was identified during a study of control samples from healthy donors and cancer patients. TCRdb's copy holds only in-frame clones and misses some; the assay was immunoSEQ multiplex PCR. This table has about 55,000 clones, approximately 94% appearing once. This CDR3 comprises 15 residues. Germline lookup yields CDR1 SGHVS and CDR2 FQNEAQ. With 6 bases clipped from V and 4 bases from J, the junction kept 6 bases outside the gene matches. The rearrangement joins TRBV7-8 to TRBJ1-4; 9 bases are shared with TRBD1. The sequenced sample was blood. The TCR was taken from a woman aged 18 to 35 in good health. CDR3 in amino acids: CASRGDRAINEKLFF. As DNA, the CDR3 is TGTGCCAGCAGGGGGGACAGGGCTATTAATGAAAAACTGTTTTTT.